This TCR beta chain was sequenced during a study of identifying expanded T cells in peripheral blood. Study-wide points: Over around two and four weeks, about 15 and 19 clones changed, versus around 1.2 between replicates. Across healthy donors, higher total template counts meant significantly greater approximately two-week count variance.

No infections or other immune events were documented during collection. TCRdb keeps only in-frame clones here, not all; method: immunoSEQ multiplex PCR. The sample includes 70,000 to 95,000 clones, almost 90% of them seen just once. Comments on this clone: The antigen remains unidentified.

Germline V gene lookup returns CDR1 SQVTM and CDR2 ANQGSEA. The CDR3 contains 13 residues. Trimming removed 4 bases from V and 6 bases from J; junction bases left unmatched: 7. This TCR came from a person aged 18-70 years in good health. J is TRBJ2-7 and V is TRBV29-1, with 9 bases matching TRBD1. Input material: blood. In DNA, the CDR3 is TGCAGCGTTGCCTGGGGACAGGGATCCGAGCAGTACTTC. Its protein is CSVAWGQGSEQYF.